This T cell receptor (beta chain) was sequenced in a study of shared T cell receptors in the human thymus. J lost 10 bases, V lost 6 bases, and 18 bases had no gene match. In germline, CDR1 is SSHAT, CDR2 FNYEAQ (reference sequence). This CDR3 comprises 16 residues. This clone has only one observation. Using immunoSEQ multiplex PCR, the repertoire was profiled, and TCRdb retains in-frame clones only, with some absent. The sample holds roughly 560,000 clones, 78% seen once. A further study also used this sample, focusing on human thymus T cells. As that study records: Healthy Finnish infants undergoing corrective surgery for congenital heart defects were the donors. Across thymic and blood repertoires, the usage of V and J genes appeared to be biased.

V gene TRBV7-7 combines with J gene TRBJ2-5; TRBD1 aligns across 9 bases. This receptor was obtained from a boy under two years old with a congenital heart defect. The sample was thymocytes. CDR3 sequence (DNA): TGTGCCAGCAGTCACGAACCGGGACAGGGTCGTGCTGGCCAGTACTTC. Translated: CASSHEPGQGRAGQYF.